This note documents a single T cell receptor (beta chain) sequence. The antigen is undetermined. This record comes from a study of T cells in localized non-small cell lung cancer. V shed 3 bases and J shed 8 bases, with 20 bases lying between them. The germline V gene encodes CDR1 MNHEY and CDR2 SMNVEV (reference sequence). The length of the CDR3 is 16 residues. Study outcomes and limitations: Heterogeneity remains possible because sequencing was limited to only one tumor region. In uninvolved adjacent lung, T cell clonality reached its highest value, exceeding tumor. The appearance of a median roughly 56 of the top 100 tumor clones was seen in adjacent lung.

Repertoires were generated with immunoSEQ multiplex PCR, while TCRdb's copy carries only in-frame clones and drops some. The table has about 30,000 clones, about nine tenths seen once; the top ten hold approximately 5.4%. The genes are TRBV27 and TRBJ2-1, with a possible D match to TRBD2 (6 bases). The specimen was PBMCs, collected before any cancer treatment. The sequence was collected from a man between 40 and 69 years old with stage II lung adenocarcinoma. This CDR3 is CASSFRLAISKDEQFF. Written as DNA, the CDR3 is TGTGCCAGCAGTTTTCGCCTAGCGATTTCTAAAGATGAGCAGTTCTTC.